Listed below are T cell receptor beta chains from one sample, sequenced in a study of T cell responses to AZD1222 COVID-19 vaccine. Repertoires were generated with immunoSEQ multiplex PCR, while TCRdb's copy carries only in-frame clones and drops some. The table records approximately 170,000 clones, about 90% of them present only once. The sample here was peripheral blood, taken 28 days after the second AZD1222 dose. All receptors derive from an adult who received the AZD1222 COVID-19 vaccine. Both conserved end residues are part of each CDR3. The D gene is left open where the match is weak. Size tells how often a clone was seen (once, few, many) or the class of an expanded clone, and some rows leave it out.

clone_size	d_call	v_call	j_call	cdr3_nt	cdr3_aa
.	.	TRBV5-1	TRBJ2-1	TGCGCCAGCCGAAGACAGGCCGTCTCCTACAATGAGCAGTTCTTC	CASRRQAVSYNEQFF
.	.	TRBV7-9	TRBJ1-3	TGTGCCAGCAGCTTCCCTGCGGGGACTGGAAACACCATATATTTT	CASSFPAGTGNTIYF
.	.	TRBV5-1	TRBJ1-1	TGCGCCAGCAGCTCACGAACGGGAACTGAAGCTTTCTTT	CASSSRTGTEAFF
.	.	TRBV6-1	TRBJ2-3	TGTGCCAGCAGTGAATACAACGATGCGATGGCAGATACGCAGTATTTT	CASSEYNDAMADTQYF
.	TRBD1	TRBV27	TRBJ1-2	TGTGCCAGCAGCTCTTTGAGGACAGGGGTTAACTATGGCTACACCTTC	CASSSLRTGVNYGYTF
.	.	TRBV4-1	TRBJ1-2	TGCGCCAGCAGCCAAGATGGGTACTATGGCTACACCTTC	CASSQDGYYGYTF
.	TRBD1	TRBV5-1	TRBJ1-6	TGCGCCAGCAGCTTGAGGGGGCAGGTATATAATTCACCCCTCCACTTT	CASSLRGQVYNSPLHF
few	TRBD1	TRBV5-4	TRBJ2-7	TGTGCCAGCAGCCCTCGGGACAGCTACGAGCAGTACTTC	CASSPRDSYEQYF
.	.	TRBV15	TRBJ1-6	TGTGCCACCAGCAGAGAAAGGGGTCGGGAACCCCTCCACTTT	CATSRERGREPLHF
.	.	TRBV9	TRBJ1-5	TGTGCCAGCAGCGGGGGCCTGAGCAATCAGCCCCAGCATTTT	CASSGGLSNQPQHF
.	TRBD1	TRBV7-9	TRBJ1-1	TGTGCCAGCAGCTGGCCCCCCACAGGGGGCACTGAAGCTTTCTTT	CASSWPPTGGTEAFF
.	.	TRBV2	TRBJ1-6	TGTGCCAGCACCCAGGGGATGGGTTCACCCCTCCACTTT	CASTQGMGSPLHF
.	.	TRBV7-6	TRBJ1-6	TGTGCCAGCAGCTTAGTGGGGGGGAATTATAATTCACCCCTCCACTTT	CASSLVGGNYNSPLHF
once	TRBD2	TRBV12-3/TRBV12-4	TRBJ2-7	TGTGCCAGCAGTTTGCGGGAGTCCTACGAGCAGTACTTC	CASSLRESYEQYF
once	.	TRBV10-1	TRBJ2-1	TGCGCCAGCAGTACCGGGCTAAGTAATGAGCAGTTCTTC	CASSTGLSNEQFF
.	.	TRBV7-6	TRBJ2-2	TGTGCCAGCAGCTTAAGGCCCACAACGAACACCGGGGAGCTGTTTTTT	CASSLRPTTNTGELFF